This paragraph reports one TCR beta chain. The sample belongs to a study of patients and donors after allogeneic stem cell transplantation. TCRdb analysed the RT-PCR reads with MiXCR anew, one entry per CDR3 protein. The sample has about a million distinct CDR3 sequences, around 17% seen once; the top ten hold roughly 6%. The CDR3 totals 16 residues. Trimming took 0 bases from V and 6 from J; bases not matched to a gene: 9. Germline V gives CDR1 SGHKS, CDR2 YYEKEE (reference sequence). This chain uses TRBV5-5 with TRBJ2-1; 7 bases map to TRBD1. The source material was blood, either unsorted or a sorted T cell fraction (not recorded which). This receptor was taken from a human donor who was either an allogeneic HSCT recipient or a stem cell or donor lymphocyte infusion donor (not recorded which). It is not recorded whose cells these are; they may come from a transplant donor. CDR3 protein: CASSLGLSGGSNEQFF. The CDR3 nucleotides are TGTGCCAGCAGCTTGGGGTTGTCAGGGGGTTCCAATGAGCAGTTCTTC.